This T cell receptor beta chain was captured by sequencing in a study of blood T cell repertoires in COVID-19. Study information: The study drew acute and convalescent COVID-19 samples from the United States, Italy and Spain. Sources were T cells, B-cell-depleted T cells, or PBMCs; the material itself was cDNA or gDNA.

Sequencing used immunoSEQ multiplex PCR; TCRdb keeps in-frame clones, though not all of them. The sample consists of 81,000 or so clones, about 81% of them appearing once. CDR3 length equals 13 residues. The germline gives CDR1 SEHNR, CDR2 FQNEAQ (reference sequence). Trimming left V 11 bases short and J 3 bases short, with 16 bases between. The origin of this receptor is a human donor in a cohort sampled during active COVID-19. J is TRBJ2-5 and V is TRBV7-9; tentatively, D is TRBD1 (6 bases). Sequenced: peripheral blood. CDR3 coding DNA: TGTGCCGACCGGGACACAAGAGAAGAGACCCAGTACTTC. Protein product: CADRDTREETQYF.